This is a list of T cell receptor beta chains from one sample in a study of Tregs in tolerant kidney transplant recipients. TCRdb's copy holds only in-frame clones and misses some; the assay was immunoSEQ multiplex PCR. The sample lists about 240,000 clones; about 86% were seen once. Sample: CD4+ T cells from blood. The receptors come from a human donor in good health. Each CDR3 is given with its conserved first and last residue. A D gene is named only where the DNA matches it firmly. Clone size is shown for a subset of rows, as once, few, many or a class of expanded clone.

size: -
J: TRBJ2-2
D: -
V: TRBV4-1
CDR3: CASSPEGGGGTGELFF
DNA: TGCGCCAGCAGCCCTGAAGGGGGAGGGGGGACCGGGGAGCTGTTTTTT

size: few
J: TRBJ2-2
D: TRBD2
V: TRBV11-2
CDR3: CASRLAGGRMNTGELFF
DNA: TGTGCCAGCAGGCTAGCGGGAGGACGCATGAACACCGGGGAGCTGTTTTTT

size: -
J: TRBJ1-5
D: TRBD1
V: TRBV19
CDR3: CASSTLQGQGNQPQHF
DNA: TGTGCCAGTAGTACACTTCAGGGACAGGGCAATCAGCCCCAGCATTTT

size: -
J: TRBJ1-2
D: -
V: TRBV29-1
CDR3: CSVGLHGYTF
DNA: TGCAGCGTTGGGTTACATGGCTACACCTTC

size: -
J: TRBJ2-5
D: -
V: TRBV6-5
CDR3: CASRSGGVQETQYF
DNA: TGTGCCAGCAGGAGCGGAGGGGTCCAAGAGACCCAGTACTTC

size: -
J: TRBJ1-2
D: TRBD1
V: TRBV18
CDR3: CASSPGTGITPRGAYTF
DNA: TGTGCCAGCTCACCCGGGACAGGGATAACGCCCCGGGGCGCCTACACCTTC

size: once
J: TRBJ1-1
D: -
V: TRBV11-1
CDR3: CASSPRGVHTEAFF
DNA: TGTGCCAGCAGCCCCAGGGGAGTTCACACTGAAGCTTTCTTT

size: -
J: TRBJ1-4
D: -
V: TRBV7-9
CDR3: CASSLRATNEKLFF
DNA: TGTGCCAGCAGCTTACGGGCAACTAATGAAAAACTGTTTTTT

size: -
J: TRBJ2-2
D: TRBD2
V: TRBV29-1
CDR3: CSVGGGQRELFF
DNA: TGCAGCGTTGGGGGGGGTCAACGTGAGCTGTTTTTT

size: -
J: TRBJ2-1
D: -
V: TRBV5-1
CDR3: CASSPIVTAINEQFF
DNA: TGCGCCAGCAGCCCAATCGTGACAGCCATCAATGAGCAGTTCTTC

size: -
J: TRBJ2-3
D: -
V: TRBV6-1
CDR3: CASSATRLRADTQYF
DNA: TGTGCCAGCAGTGCTACAAGGCTAAGGGCAGATACGCAGTATTTT

size: -
J: TRBJ2-1
D: -
V: TRBV7-3
CDR3: CASSLTRLSSSYNEQFF
DNA: TGTGCCAGCAGCTTAACCAGGTTGAGTAGCTCCTACAATGAGCAGTTCTTC

size: -
J: TRBJ2-4
D: TRBD1
V: TRBV19
CDR3: CAGYGTGNLLAKNIQYF
DNA: TGTGCCGGCTACGGGACAGGGAACTTACTAGCCAAAAACATTCAGTACTTC

size: -
J: TRBJ1-2
D: TRBD1
V: TRBV9
CDR3: CASSVGQGPLYGYTF
DNA: TGTGCCAGCAGCGTAGGACAGGGTCCCCTCTATGGCTACACCTTC

size: -
J: TRBJ1-6
D: -
V: TRBV5-1
CDR3: CASSLEGQTSSYNSPLHF
DNA: TGCGCCAGCAGCTTGGAAGGACAGACGAGCTCCTATAATTCACCCCTCCACTTT

size: -
J: TRBJ1-2
D: -
V: TRBV4-2
CDR3: CASSQDVAGDYGYTF
DNA: TGTGCCAGCAGCCAAGATGTGGCGGGTGACTATGGCTACACCTTC

size: once
J: TRBJ2-2
D: -
V: TRBV30
CDR3: CAWSVSQAPGELFF
DNA: TGTGCCTGGAGTGTTTCACAGGCCCCCGGGGAGCTGTTTTTT

size: -
J: TRBJ1-6
D: -
V: TRBV23-1
CDR3: CASSQPMGGNSPLHF
DNA: TGCGCCAGCAGTCAGCCTATGGGGGGTAATTCACCCCTCCACTTT

size: -
J: TRBJ1-2
D: -
V: TRBV11-2
CDR3: CASSLSLVGDSGYTF
DNA: TGTGCCAGCAGCTTATCGTTGGTTGGGGATAGTGGCTACACCTTC

size: -
J: TRBJ1-3
D: -
V: TRBV2
CDR3: CASSVIQDFSGNTIYF
DNA: TGTGCCAGCAGTGTCATACAGGATTTCTCTGGAAACACCATATATTTT

size: -
J: TRBJ2-5
D: -
V: TRBV29-1
CDR3: CSVVVSEETQYF
DNA: TGCAGCGTTGTGGTTAGCGAGGAGACCCAGTACTTC

size: few
J: TRBJ2-3
D: TRBD1
V: TRBV6-1
CDR3: CASRGQGYTDTQYF
DNA: TGTGCCAGCAGAGGACAGGGGTACACAGATACGCAGTATTTT

size: once
J: TRBJ2-1
D: -
V: TRBV20-1
CDR3: CSARVYNEQFF
DNA: TGCAGTGCTAGAGTTTACAATGAGCAGTTCTTC

size: -
J: TRBJ2-1
D: TRBD2
V: TRBV6-4
CDR3: CASSARAGGVNEQFF
DNA: TGTGCCAGCAGTGCGCGAGCGGGAGGGGTCAATGAGCAGTTCTTC

size: -
J: TRBJ2-5
D: -
V: TRBV10-3
CDR3: CAISANTPGHLQETQYF
DNA: TGTGCCATCAGTGCGAATACCCCGGGACACCTCCAAGAGACCCAGTACTTC

size: -
J: TRBJ2-5
D: TRBD2
V: TRBV4-1
CDR3: CASSPSGTETQYF
DNA: TGCGCCAGCAGCCCTAGCGGGACAGAGACCCAGTACTTC

size: -
J: TRBJ2-7
D: -
V: TRBV2
CDR3: CASSYHYEQYF
DNA: TGTGCCAGCAGTTACCACTACGAGCAGTACTTC

size: once
J: TRBJ2-6
D: -
V: TRBV30
CDR3: CAWSGSSGANVLTF
DNA: TGTGCCTGGAGTGGCTCCTCTGGGGCCAACGTCCTGACTTTC

size: -
J: TRBJ1-1
D: TRBD1
V: TRBV7-2
CDR3: CASSLVGTGRGRTEAFF
DNA: TGTGCCAGCAGCTTAGTTGGGACAGGGAGGGGGCGGACTGAAGCTTTCTTT

size: -
J: TRBJ1-6
D: TRBD1
V: TRBV4-1
CDR3: CASSQRLGTVSSYNSPLHF
DNA: TGCGCCAGCAGCCAACGACTCGGGACAGTAAGCTCCTATAATTCACCCCTCCACTTT

size: -
J: TRBJ2-7
D: -
V: TRBV28
CDR3: CASQTGGGFSYEQYF
DNA: TGTGCCAGCCAGACAGGAGGTGGGTTCTCCTACGAGCAGTACTTC